Below are 32 T cell receptor beta chains sequenced from a single sample in a study of CD8+CD57+ T cells in acquired aplastic anemia. It was patients with CD8+CD57+ cell expansion by flow cytometry who were chosen for sequencing. Profiles of TCR beta VDJ and CDR3 were generated from a genomic DNA template. TCRdb itself ran the reads through MiXCR, one entry per CDR3 protein. This sample has under 500,000 distinct CDR3 sequences, with about a third found just once. The sequencing sample was made of sorted CD4+, CD8+, or CD8+CD57+ T cells (not recorded which) from PBMCs. Source of these receptors: a human donor with aplastic anemia.

This clonotype was counted many times. CDR3 amino acids: CSAKLTSGGGYEQYF. The CDR3 nucleotides read TGCAGTGCCAAACTAACTAGCGGGGGAGGCTACGAGCAGTACTTC. The chain has TRBV20-1 and TRBJ2-7; 11 bases map to TRBD2. Germline CDR1 DFQATT, CDR2 SNEGSKA (reference sequence). CDR3 size: 15 residues. With 6 bases clipped from V and 3 bases from J, the junction kept 10 bases outside the gene matches.

This clonotype was seen a handful of times. The chain couples TRBV9 to TRBJ2-7; 13 bases map to TRBD2. The V segment lost 3 bases and the J segment 5 bases; nucleotides outside the gene matches: 11. Germline CDR1 SGDLS, CDR2 YYNGEE. This CDR3 is 17 amino acids long. DNA for the CDR3: TGTGCCAGCAGCGGGACTAGCGGGAGTATATTTCTGGACGAGCAGTACTTC. Its translation: CASSGTSGSIFLDEQYF.

The chain is built from TRBV29-1 and TRBJ2-7; D possibly corresponds to TRBD1 (5 bases). V lost 5 bases and J 2 bases, leaving 10 bases between the germline ends. CDR1 and CDR2 (germline): SQVTM, ANQGSEA. This CDR3 has 12 residues. The CDR3 bases are TGCAGCGTTAAGGACAAAGCCTACGAGCAGTACTTC. It is translated as CSVKDKAYEQYF.

The chain combines TRBV29-1 with TRBJ2-7, with a weak D call TRBD1 (5 bases). The CDR3 totals 14 residues. Germline V gives CDR1 SQVTM, CDR2 ANQGSEA. Trimming cost V 7 bases and J 2 bases, with 18 bases left between them. CDR3 coding DNA: TGCAGCGCTGTGGGGCAGTCCATCCCCTACGAGCAGTACTTC. Amino acid sequence: CSAVGQSIPYEQYF.

This sequence joins TRBV19 and TRBJ1-6; tentatively, D is TRBD1 (6 bases). Trimming cost V 11 bases and J 10 bases, with 18 bases left between them. Germline values: CDR1 LNHDA, CDR2 SQIVND (reference sequence). The CDR3 runs to 13 residues. The CDR3 DNA follows: TGTGCCCTTGGGGGCAGGGGACAATCACCCCTCCACTTT. It specifies CALGGRGQSPLHF.

The table lists this clonotype with many counts. J is TRBJ2-7 and V is TRBV6-1; D is possibly TRBD1 or TRBD2 (5 bases each). V was clipped by 6 bases and J by 4 bases, with 16 bases between them. The V gene's germline CDR1 is MNHNS and CDR2 SASEGT. This CDR3 comprises 14 residues. CDR3 sequence reads: CASSLGGTEYEQYF. The DNA for the CDR3 is TGTGCCAGCAGCCTAGGTGGGACGGAGTACGAGCAGTACTTC.

This clonotype showed up just a few times. This chain connects TRBV19 to TRBJ1-2; D might be TRBD1 (6 bases). Germline CDR1 reads LNHDA; CDR2 reads SQIVND (reference sequence). V lost 8 bases and J 4 bases, leaving 14 bases between the germline ends. The CDR3 loop spans 13 amino acids. The CDR3 DNA follows: TGTGCCAGTGTTGGTTCGGACAGCTATGGCTACACCTTC. Amino acid sequence: CASVGSDSYGYTF. Supplemented by reference TRBV19 and TRBJ1-2, the full variable domain reads DGGITQSPKYLFRKEGQNVTLSCEQNLNHDAMYWYRQDPGQGLRLIYYSQIVNDFQKGDIAEGYSVSREKKESFPLTVTSAQKNPTAFYLCASVGSDSYGYTFGSGTRLTVV.

On this clonotype itself: A much more abundant neighbour one base away suggests this may be a read error. The V call is TRBV19, the J call TRBJ1-5; D remains unclear. Germline CDR1 is LNHDA and CDR2 is SQIVND (reference sequence). Trimming stripped 3 bases from V and 2 bases from J, with 11 bases between. The CDR3 sequence is 15 residues long. The CDR3 DNA reads as TGTGCCAGTAGTATGACTGGGAGCGGCAATCAGCCCCAGCATTTT. Protein product: CASSMTGSGNQPQHF.

This clonotype was detected a few times. The chain carries TRBV20-1 and TRBJ2-7; 9 bases line up with TRBD2. This CDR3 comprises 15 residues. The V gene's germline CDR1 is DFQATT and CDR2 SNEGSKA (reference sequence). The junction had 9 bases not matched to a gene; V was cut back by 6 bases and J by 0 bases. CDR3 sequence (DNA): TGCAGTGCGGGCGGAGGTAGCGGGAGCTCCTACGAGCAGTACTTC. Protein sequence: CSAGGGSGSSYEQYF.

This clonotype was found a few times. The rearrangement joins TRBV6-2 or TRBV6-3 to TRBJ2-7; either TRBD1 or TRBD2 may supply D (5 bases each). CDR3 length: 14 amino acids. CDR1 and CDR2 from the germline V gene are MNHEY and SVGEGT. Trimming took 10 bases from V and 5 from J, leaving 21 bases between them. CDR3 residues: CATSRDLTFDEQYF. The CDR3 DNA reads as TGTGCCACTAGCCGGGACCTTACTTTCGACGAGCAGTACTTC.

This clonotype was observed at least ten times. The chain combines TRBV25-1 with TRBJ1-2; 8 nucleotides line up with TRBD1. The CDR3 is 14 residues long. CDR1 and CDR2 from the germline V gene are MGHDK and SYGVNS. V was clipped by 4 bases and J by 3 bases; unmatched bases: 4. The CDR3 loop reads CASSGNRGDYGYTF. The CDR3 bases are TGTGCCAGCAGTGGTAACAGGGGGGACTATGGCTACACCTTC.

In regard to this clonotype: This may be a read error, as it is one base from a much larger clone. The chain combines TRBV7-7 with TRBJ2-5, with 8 bases that match TRBD1. This CDR3 is built from 15 residues. The germline gives CDR1 SSHAT, CDR2 FNYEAQ (reference sequence). The CDR3 region is CASSLDRGLEETQYF. CDR3 DNA: TGTGCTAGCAGCTTAGACAGGGGCCTAGAAGAGACCCAGTACTTC.

This clonotype was observed at least ten times. The chain joins TRBV12-3 or TRBV12-4 to TRBJ1-5, with D hard to call. V was cut by 2 bases and J by 5 bases, with 7 bases left in between. The CDR3 is 13 amino acids. The CDR3 DNA reads as TGTGCCAGCAGTTTAAGGGCAGATCAGCCCCAGCATTTT. It is translated as CASSLRADQPQHF.

This rearrangement joins TRBV3-1 to TRBJ1-2; D is possibly TRBD1 (6 bases). The CDR3 consists of 15 residues. V was pared by 3 bases and J by 7 bases, with 18 bases between. Germline-derived CDR1 and CDR2 are LGHDT and YNNKEL (reference sequence). CDR3 amino acids: CASSQGGARGIGYTF. The CDR3 coding sequence is TGTGCCAGCAGCCAGGGTGGCGCCAGGGGAATTGGCTACACCTTC. The variable domain in full, with the rest retrieved from reference TRBV3-1 and TRBJ1-2, is DTAVSQTPKYLVTQMGNDKSIKCEQNLGHDTMYWYKQDSKKFLKIMFSYNNKELIINETVPNRFSPKSPDKAHLNLHINSLELGDSAVYFCASSQGGARGIGYTFGSGTRLTVV.

This clonotype was seen many times. The chain joins TRBV19 to TRBJ2-7; possible D gene TRBD1, 5 bases. Germline values: CDR1 LNHDA, CDR2 SQIVND (reference sequence). The length of the CDR3 is 12 residues. The V and J ends lost 10 bases and 0 bases respectively, with 10 bases between them. The CDR3, as DNA: TGTGCCACTGGACAAGGCTCCTACGAGCAGTACTTC. This gives the protein CATGQGSYEQYF. The entire variable domain, with the rest obtained from reference TRBV19 and TRBJ2-7, is as follows: DGGITQSPKYLFRKEGQNVTLSCEQNLNHDAMYWYRQDPGQGLRLIYYSQIVNDFQKGDIAEGYSVSREKKESFPLTVTSAQKNPTAFYLCATGQGSYEQYFGPGTRLTVT.

The CDR3, as DNA: TGTGCCAGCAGTGAAACCGCGGGAGAAACAGATACGCAGTATTTT. It encodes CASSETAGETDTQYF. V usage is TRBV2 and J usage is TRBJ2-3; 7 bases fit TRBD2. The CDR3 consists of 15 residues. Unmatched junction bases numbered 5, after V lost 2 bases and J lost 3 bases. Looked up from germline, CDR1 is SNHLY and CDR2 is FYNNEI.

The V gene is TRBV20-1, the J gene TRBJ2-5; D perhaps matches TRBD2 (6 bases). V was shortened by 3 bases and J by 1 base, with 12 bases between the two germline ends. Germline V gene data show CDR1 as DFQATT and CDR2 as SNEGSKA (reference sequence). The length of the CDR3 is 14 residues. The CDR3 protein is CSARGPGLQETQYF. DNA of the CDR3: TGCAGTGCTAGGGGTCCGGGACTCCAAGAGACCCAGTACTTC.

About this clonotype: A much larger clone is a single base away; this may be a read error. V gene TRBV24-1 combines with J gene TRBJ1-5, with D possibly being TRBD1 (5 bases). There are 15 residues in the CDR3. The germline V gene has CDR1 KGHDR and CDR2 SFDVKD. The CDR3 is CATSEPGRGNQPRHF. The DNA for the CDR3 is TGTGCCACCAGTGAACCGGGACGCGGCAATCAGCCCCGGCATTTT.

This clonotype appeared a few times. The chain has TRBV3-1 and TRBJ2-7, with TRBD2 matching 7 bases. The CDR3 length is 16 residues. CDR1 is LGHDT and CDR2 is YNNKEL in the germline V gene (reference sequence). The junction had 10 bases not matched to a gene; V was cut back by 2 bases and J by 3 bases. DNA for the CDR3: TGTGCCAGCAGCCAAAGTGCTAGCGGAGACTACTACGAGCAGTACTTC. Translating gives CASSQSASGDYYEQYF.

This clonotype was counted many times. The chain recombines TRBV9 with TRBJ1-6; a weak D match, TRBD1 (5 bases). Trimming left V 2 bases short and J 9 bases short, with 15 bases between. The CDR3 sequence is 15 residues long. Germline V gene data show CDR1 as SGDLS and CDR2 as YYNGEE. Here the CDR3 reads CASSVEGVVGSPLHF. As DNA, the CDR3 is TGTGCCAGCAGCGTGGAAGGGGTGGTCGGTTCACCCCTCCACTTT.

This clonotype was detected a few times. CDR3 DNA sequence: TGTGCCAGCAGTTTTCACGGCATCTACGAGCAGTACTTC. Its translation is CASSFHGIYEQYF. The rearrangement joins TRBV12-3 or TRBV12-4 to TRBJ2-7; D remains unclear. The CDR3 has 13 residues. Trimming took off 3 bases at V and 3 bases at J, with 9 bases between the two ends.

The chain employs TRBV30 and TRBJ2-1; TRBD2 is a possible D gene (5 bases). Trimming pared 0 bases from V and 9 bases from J, leaving 9 bases between. This CDR3 region has 12 residues. Germline lookup yields CDR1 GTSNPN and CDR2 SVGIG (reference sequence). The DNA of the CDR3 is TGTGCCTGGAGTGTGCTCGCGGGTGAGCAGTTCTTC. Protein product: CAWSVLAGEQFF.

Note on this clonotype: The junction differs from germline at one of its ends, possibly a read error. The V call is TRBV5-6, the J call TRBJ1-6, with D tentatively TRBD1 (5 bases). Germline CDR1 is SGHDT and CDR2 is YYEEEE. This CDR3 spans 16 amino acids. CDR3 sequence reads: CASSPPIDGASSSLHF. CDR3 DNA: TGTGCCAGCAGCCCCCCAATTGACGGGGCGAGTTCATCCCTCCACTTT.

J is TRBJ2-7 and V is TRBV30; D remains ambiguous. CDR1 and CDR2 from the germline V gene are GTSNPN and SVGIG (reference sequence). The CDR3 is 10 amino acids. V was cut by 5 bases and J by 12 bases, with 14 bases left in between. The CDR3: CAWGNSQLYF. CDR3 DNA sequence: TGTGCCTGGGGAAACAGTCAGTTGTACTTC.

This clonotype showed up just a few times. The chain is built from TRBV19 and TRBJ2-5; tentative D call: TRBD1 (6 bases). CDR1 is LNHDA and CDR2 is SQIVND in the germline V gene (reference sequence). The CDR3 is made up of 14 amino acids. The ends were cut back, 3 bases at V and 9 bases at J, with 17 bases in the middle. The CDR3 DNA is TGTGCCAGTAGTATCCAAAAACAGGGTCAGCCCCAGTACTTC. Amino acid sequence: CASSIQKQGQPQYF.

The CDR3 DNA reads TGCGCCAGCAGCTTGGCCGGGAAGGCGAACGGGGAGCTGTTTTTT. Its translation: CASSLAGKANGELFF. The genes are TRBV5-1 and TRBJ2-2; TRBD2 is a possible D gene (5 bases). Germline V gene sequence: CDR1 SGHRS, CDR2 YFSETQ. CDR3 length: 15 amino acids. V was shortened by 0 bases and J by 7 bases, with 13 bases between the two germline ends.

This clonotype occurred many times. The chain joins TRBV2 to TRBJ1-1; unclear D gene. The ends were cut back, 1 base at V and 5 bases at J, with 14 bases in the middle. The germline V gene encodes CDR1 SNHLY and CDR2 FYNNEI. The CDR3 extends over 15 amino acids. This CDR3 reads CASSEGARGGTEAFF. As DNA, the CDR3 is TGTGCCAGCAGTGAAGGGGCACGGGGAGGGACTGAAGCTTTCTTT.

This clonotype was recorded at least ten times. The rearrangement links TRBV28 to TRBJ1-2; tentatively, D is TRBD1 (5 bases). V was trimmed by 6 bases and J by 8 bases, leaving 19 bases between them. This CDR3 has 14 amino acids. Germline CDR1 is MDHEN and CDR2 is SYDVKM. Here the CDR3 DNA reads TGTGCCAGCAGACCCTCAGTCGGGGGGTCAGGCTACACCTTC. It encodes CASRPSVGGSGYTF.

Comments on this clonotype: It is unclear where the CDR3 begins or ends on the DNA, so no DNA is shown, and the CDR3 is as TCRdb lists it. The rearrangement uses TRBV25-1 and TRBJ1-2. The CDR3 adds up to 22 amino acids, both ends counted. The V gene's germline CDR1 is MGHDK and CDR2 SYGVNS. CDR3 region: CASSSTSGTNEQFFGPGKGYTF.

As DNA, the CDR3 is TGTGCCAGCAGCTTGTGGCAGGGTACATCTGAAGCTTTCTTT. Protein sequence: CASSLWQGTSEAFF. This chain uses TRBV5-5 with TRBJ1-1, with D possibly TRBD1 on 5 matching bases. The CDR3 spans 14 residues. V was shortened by 1 base and J by 6 bases, with 13 bases between the two germline ends. Germline values: CDR1 SGHKS, CDR2 YYEKEE (reference sequence).

This clonotype appeared a few times. The rearrangement links TRBV15 to TRBJ2-5, with a possible D match to TRBD1 (6 bases). V was trimmed by 5 bases and J by 3 bases, leaving 10 bases between them. Per germline, CDR1 LNHNV and CDR2 YYDKDF (reference sequence). The CDR3 extends over 13 amino acids. The CDR3 protein is CATSRTDKETQYF. The CDR3, as DNA: TGTGCCACCAGCCGGACAGACAAAGAGACCCAGTACTTC. The full variable domain, in which reference TRBV15 and TRBJ2-5 provide the parts outside the CDR3, is DAMVIQNPRYQVTQFGKPVTLSCSQTLNHNVMYWYQQKSSQAPKLLFHYYDKDFNNEADTPDNFQSRRPNTSFCFLDIRSPGLGDTAMYLCATSRTDKETQYFGPGTRLLVL.

On this clonotype: This could be a read error, since a much larger clone is one nucleotide away. J is TRBJ2-2 and V is TRBV11-1, with D maybe TRBD2 (6 bases). Per germline, CDR1 SGHAT and CDR2 FQDESV (reference sequence). CDR3 length: 12 amino acids. The CDR3 spells CASRTDTGGLFF. The DNA for the CDR3 is TGTGCCAGCAGAACAGACACCGGGGGGCTGTTTTTT.